Listed below are T cell receptor beta chains from one sample, sequenced in a study of a mutant IDH1 vaccine in newly diagnosed glioma. The repertoire was sequenced with immunoSEQ multiplex PCR; TCRdb's copy has only in-frame clones and lacks some. This sample has tens of thousands of clones, with 80% to 90% found just once. Sequenced here: PBMCs, sampled from a glioma patient treated with radiotherapy, temozolomide or both. Source of these receptors: a man in his thirties or forties with glioma. Both conserved end residues are part of each CDR3. The D gene is left open where the match is weak. Clone size is not always given. Where it is, it says once, few, many or a class for expanded clones.

j_gene	v_gene	abundance	d_gene	CDR3aa	CDR3nt
TRBJ1-1	TRBV11-2	-	-	CASSLTRMNTEAFF	TGTGCCAGCAGCTTAACACGGATGAACACTGAAGCTTTCTTT
TRBJ2-1	TRBV4-1	-	-	CASSRTQVGHNEQFF	TGCGCCAGCAGCCGCACACAGGTTGGCCACAATGAGCAGTTCTTC
TRBJ2-7	TRBV5-5	once	TRBD2	CASSFSLLAGKNEQYF	TGTGCCAGCAGCTTTTCTCTTCTAGCGGGAAAAAACGAGCAGTACTTC
TRBJ2-2	TRBV19	-	TRBD1	CASMPRAGGGVGELFF	TGTGCCAGTATGCCTCGGGCAGGGGGCGGTGTCGGGGAGCTGTTTTTT
TRBJ2-7	TRBV15	-	-	CATSREYAGQIYEQYF	TGTGCCACCAGCAGAGAGTACGCGGGACAGATATACGAGCAGTACTTC
TRBJ1-5	TRBV4-1	-	-	CASSQESRGGSNQPQHF	TGCGCCAGCAGCCAAGAAAGCAGGGGAGGAAGCAATCAGCCCCAGCATTTT
TRBJ2-7	TRBV21-1	-	-	CASSKGPSGGPVSYEQYF	TGTGCCAGCAGCAAAGGTCCTAGCGGGGGGCCTGTATCCTACGAGCAGTACTTC
TRBJ2-1	TRBV4-2	-	TRBD2	CASSLRASGGSSSYNEQFF	TGTGCCAGCAGCCTACGGGCTAGCGGGGGGTCTAGCTCCTACAATGAGCAGTTCTTC
TRBJ2-2	TRBV7-8	-	-	CASSLFQANTGELFF	TGTGCCAGCAGCTTATTCCAGGCGAACACCGGGGAGCTGTTTTTT
TRBJ1-1	TRBV7-8	-	-	CASSLRQGLTMNTEAFF	TGTGCCAGCAGCTTAAGGCAGGGGCTAACCATGAACACTGAAGCTTTCTTT
TRBJ2-5	TRBV5-1	-	-	CASSLVPQETQYF	TGCGCCAGCAGCTTGGTACCACAAGAGACCCAGTACTTC
TRBJ1-1	TRBV2	-	-	CASILPGPGTEAFF	TGTGCCAGCATCCTCCCCGGCCCGGGCACTGAAGCTTTCTTT
TRBJ1-1	TRBV19	-	-	CASSSPPGQTNTEAFF	TGTGCCAGTAGTTCCCCCCCTGGACAGACTAACACTGAAGCTTTCTTT
TRBJ1-2	TRBV5-1	-	TRBD1	CASSLVSGTGGYGYTF	TGCGCCAGCAGCTTGGTTTCCGGGACAGGAGGCTATGGCTACACCTTC
TRBJ1-5	TRBV19	-	TRBD1	CASNNRDRGRGGNQPQHF	TGTGCCAGTAACAACCGGGACAGGGGGAGAGGAGGGAATCAGCCCCAGCATTTT
TRBJ2-7	TRBV5-4	-	-	CASSPPGTQTYEQYF	TGTGCCAGCAGCCCCCCCGGGACCCAAACCTACGAGCAGTACTTC
TRBJ2-5	TRBV14	-	-	CASSAFVAQTQYF	TGTGCCAGCAGTGCCTTCGTGGCGCAGACCCAGTACTTC
TRBJ1-3	TRBV7-8	-	-	CASSFAGSSGNTIYF	TGTGCCAGCAGCTTTGCCGGAAGCTCTGGAAACACCATATATTTT
TRBJ2-5	TRBV28	-	TRBD2	CASSPIGGGDQETQYF	TGTGCCAGCAGTCCCATAGGCGGGGGGGACCAAGAGACCCAGTACTTC
TRBJ2-5	TRBV2	-	TRBD2	CASTGLTSGGRKNKMETQYF	TGTGCCAGCACCGGCCTGACTAGCGGGGGGCGAAAAAACAAGATGGAGACCCAGTACTTC
TRBJ2-5	TRBV5-4	-	-	CASSHIGVRETQYF	TGTGCCAGCAGCCACATCGGGGTCCGGGAGACCCAGTACTTC
TRBJ2-1	TRBV7-9	-	-	CASSLDHGGGLNEQFF	TGTGCCAGCAGCTTGGATCATGGAGGGGGCCTCAATGAGCAGTTCTTC
TRBJ2-7	TRBV19	-	-	CATRRQGAYYEQYF	TGTGCCACCAGGAGGCAGGGAGCCTATTACGAGCAGTACTTC
TRBJ1-1	TRBV7-9	once	-	CASSLGGRARGTEAFF	TGTGCCAGCAGCTTAGGAGGTAGGGCTCGTGGCACTGAAGCTTTCTTT
TRBJ1-1	TRBV5-6	-	TRBD1	CASSPEGLGQKNTEAFF	TGTGCCAGCAGTCCCGAGGGTTTGGGACAGAAGAACACTGAAGCTTTCTTT
TRBJ1-4	TRBV5-8	once	TRBD1	CASSTGQGGEKLFF	TGTGCCAGCAGCACCGGACAGGGAGGGGAAAAACTGTTTTTT
TRBJ2-1	TRBV30	-	-	CAWSPYLRGEQFF	TGTGCCTGGAGCCCTTACCTAAGGGGTGAGCAGTTCTTC
TRBJ2-6	TRBV30	-	TRBD2	CAWSGGGSGANVLTF	TGTGCCTGGAGTGGGGGGGGGTCTGGGGCCAACGTCCTGACTTTC
TRBJ2-3	TRBV6-4	few	-	CASSDSQGTDTQYF	TGTGCCAGCAGTGACTCACAGGGCACAGATACGCAGTATTTT
TRBJ1-1	TRBV7-9	-	-	CASKGELALMNTEAFF	TGTGCCAGCAAGGGAGAATTGGCACTTATGAACACTGAAGCTTTCTTT
TRBJ1-1	TRBV19	once	TRBD1	CASSIGVSTGMNTEAFF	TGTGCCAGTAGTATAGGGGTTTCGACAGGGATGAACACTGAAGCTTTCTTT
TRBJ1-1	TRBV19	-	-	CASSMGVSTEAFF	TGTGCCAGTAGTATGGGGGTCAGCACTGAAGCTTTCTTT
TRBJ2-3	TRBV7-9	-	TRBD2	CASSYERGGTDTQYF	TGTGCCAGCAGTTATGAGCGGGGGGGCACAGATACGCAGTATTTT
TRBJ2-7	TRBV27	-	-	CASSLKPGLSIEQYF	TGTGCCAGCAGTCTAAAACCGGGACTCTCAATCGAGCAGTACTTC
TRBJ2-5	TRBV14	-	-	CASSHSGDFQETQYF	TGTGCCAGCAGCCATTCCGGGGACTTCCAAGAGACCCAGTACTTC